Below are 7 T cell receptor beta chains sequenced from a single sample in a study of control samples from healthy donors and cancer patients. Assay: immunoSEQ multiplex PCR; the TCRdb copy retains only in-frame clones and omits some. The repertoire holds approximately 220,000 clones, with over 90% as singletons. The sequenced sample consisted of blood. The receptors originated from a man aged 45-65 years in good health.

The J gene is TRBJ1-5, the V gene TRBV4-1; TRBD1 might be the D (5 bases). This CDR3 has 15 residues. Germline V gene data show CDR1 as MGHRA and CDR2 as YSYEKL. The ends were cut back, 4 bases at V and 6 bases at J, with 16 bases in the middle. CDR3 nucleotide sequence: TGCGCCAGCAGCCTCGACGGGCGTGGGGGTCAGCCCCAGCATTTT. Protein: CASSLDGRGGQPQHF.

J is TRBJ2-7 and V is TRBV2; 7 bases line up with TRBD2. Germline loops: CDR1 SNHLY, CDR2 FYNNEI. V shed 6 bases and J 3 bases; nucleotides not matched to a gene: 11. This CDR3 has 15 amino acids. The CDR3 here is CASRTTGGSGYEQYF. CDR3 bases: TGTGCCAGCAGGACTACGGGGGGTTCTGGCTACGAGCAGTACTTC.

The rearrangement uses TRBV11-3 and TRBJ2-7, with TRBD1 as a possible D gene (6 bases). From germline, CDR1 is SGHNT and CDR2 YENEEA. The CDR3 is 14 residues long. V lost 8 bases and J lost 2, with 16 bases in between. The CDR3, as DNA: TGTGCCAGCGGATCGAGACAGGTCCCCTACGAGCAGTACGTC. Amino acid sequence: CASGSRQVPYEQYV.

This clone came up once. The chain has TRBV10-3 and TRBJ1-6; D is unclear. The CDR3 spans 15 residues. Per the germline V gene, CDR1 is ENHRY and CDR2 is SYGVKD. With 4 bases removed from V and 5 bases from J, the gap between germline ends came to 12 bases. In DNA form, the CDR3 reads TGTGCCATCAGTGCGGCAGGTGGAGATAATTCACCCCTCCACTTT. It codes for CAISAAGGDNSPLHF.

This clone was recorded a few times. V gene TRBV2 combines with J gene TRBJ2-7, with D perhaps TRBD1 (6 bases). The length of the CDR3 is 14 residues. V shed 7 bases and J shed 5 bases, with 18 bases lying between them. Germline loops: CDR1 SNHLY, CDR2 FYNNEI. The CDR3 reads CASITTGAPHEQYF. The CDR3 bases are TGTGCCAGCATCACGACAGGAGCGCCCCACGAGCAGTACTTC.

The chain carries TRBV4-2 and TRBJ2-1; 7 nucleotides line up with TRBD2. The CDR3 extends over 13 amino acids. Germline loops: CDR1 LGHNA, CDR2 YNFKEQ. Trimming at V came to 8 bases and at J to 9 bases, leaving 10 bases not matched to a gene. CDR3 sequence: CASRGLAEIEQFF. DNA for the CDR3: TGTGCCAGCCGCGGGCTAGCGGAGATTGAGCAGTTCTTC.

V is TRBV24-1 and J is TRBJ2-1, with 9 positions matching TRBD1. V was pared by 3 bases and J by 3 bases, with 5 bases of the junction left unmatched. Germline V gene data show CDR1 as KGHDR and CDR2 as SFDVKD. CDR3 length equals 16 residues. CDR3 sequence reads: CATSDTGGTYYNEQFF. DNA of the CDR3: TGTGCCACCAGTGATACAGGGGGCACCTACTACAATGAGCAGTTCTTC.